This T cell receptor beta chain was obtained from a study of cytomegalovirus exposure and HLA in healthy donors. Study details: Genotyping of nearly 400 donors showed that about 83% belonged to the Caucasian-associated ancestry cluster.

Study conclusions and caveats: A classifier reportedly called cytomegalovirus status with high sensitivity and specificity. Judged likely to be a sequencing artifact was a cluster of highly shared sequence variants.

Comments on this clone: Its antigen is not identified.

The PCR made use of 60 Vbeta and 13 Jbeta primers. Generated by immunoSEQ multiplex PCR, the TCRdb table keeps only in-frame clones and is missing some. In total, the table holds under 90,000 clones. The sequence came from a man aged 50 to 59 in good health and CMV-seropositive. Sequenced material: PBMCs.

The CDR3 loop reads CASSQVRGPWTDTQYF. Written as DNA, the CDR3 is TGTGCCAGCAGCCAAGTTCGGGGTCCATGGACAGATACGCAGTATTTT. V and J are TRBV14 and TRBJ2-3, with D perhaps TRBD2 (5 bases). Germline values: CDR1 SGHDN, CDR2 FVKESK. V was trimmed by 1 base and J by 3 bases, leaving 14 bases between them. The length of the CDR3 is 16 residues.